This TCR beta chain originates from a study of tumor-infiltrating lymphocytes in localized non-small cell lung cancer (dated by TCRdb to the early 2020s). Looking at the study overall: The cohort included patients whose samples were collected after neoadjuvant chemotherapy, as well as both smokers and never-smokers and several histologies. From each patient came resected tumor tissue plus uninvolved lung tissue from that same patient, and the uninvolved lung tissue was described as non-adjacent to the tumor. The overall ICON cohort comprised 150 surgical patients with localized non-small cell lung cancer whose tumors were resected. Flow cytometry, multiplex immunofluorescence, RNA-seq, exome sequencing and proteomics were applied to the same patients as TCR sequencing, which was one of several integrated assays. A total of some 55 patients were part of the paired comparison of immunoSEQ T-cell fraction between tumor and uninvolved lung.

The CDR3 numbers 15 residues from cysteine through phenylalanine. The read is trimmed to its CDR3 DNA, 45 bases read in frame from base 1. Clipping removes 5 bases from V and 2 bases from J, with 6 as the unmatched junction base count. CDR1 and CDR2, per the germline V gene (reference sequence), are SEHNR and FQNEAQ. The first patient joined ICON in 2016, and enrollment wrapped up when the last patient was enrolled in September 2018. A subcohort of approximately 80 patients provided fresh tumor and matched uninvolved tissue for in-depth immune analyses, with TCR sequencing among those analyses. TCR sequencing was performed on DNA isolated from bulk tissue, without cell sorting. Comment on this clone: Its binding antigen is unknown. Within one base of it there is no much larger clone, and no base qualities were kept.

The T-cell fraction in tumor and uninvolved lung tissue was provided by TCR sequencing with the immunoSEQ assay. In the authors' own workflow: For survival analysis, patients were split into high (upper tertile) and low (lower two tertiles) T-cell fraction groups and compared by log-rank test. A signed-rank test was used to test paired tumor versus uninvolved lung differences in T-cell fraction. TCRdb obtained this table from immuneACCESS and retained in-frame rearrangements with V and J assigned. These tables miss some clones; where compared with another copy, unresolved V genes account for less than half of the shortfall, and the remainder is unexplained. V and J calls and clone size follow that table, whereas D and trimming were derived from the DNA. The sample table records tens of thousands of clones; 55% to 75% of these occur just once. The biggest ten clones account for 14% to 15% of the sample.

Paper-wide results and their limitations: Because different assays used different pieces of the same tissue, intratumor heterogeneity could not be separated from technical variation. Recurrence-free survival showed no association with tumor T-cell fraction from TCR sequencing (p = 0.61). The TCR-derived T-cell fraction showed no difference between the flow cytometry-defined immunotypes IM1 (good prognosis) and IM2 (poor prognosis). Assay coverage varied across patients depending on available tissue quantity, so only a subset of the cohort had TCR sequencing. Higher T cell infiltration in tumors than in uninvolved lung tissue was supported by TCRbeta sequencing, consistent with immunofluorescence CD3 counts.

The receptor was isolated from a human donor with non-small cell lung cancer. The sequence joins TRBV7-9 to TRBJ2-5; 9 central nucleotides agree with TRBD1. The sequenced sample consisted of lung tumor tissue. The CDR3 region reads CASSLGTGIQETQYF. The sequence in DNA is TGTGCCAGCAGCCTAGGGACAGGGATACAAGAGACCCAGTACTTC.